These T cell receptor beta chains were read from a single sample in a study of OX40 agonist ivuxolimab in advanced cancers. Sequencing was performed with immunoSEQ multiplex PCR; in TCRdb, only in-frame clones are kept and a portion is missing. The sample records some 46,000 clones, over 75% being singletons. The sequenced sample was CD4+ or CD8+ T cells sorted from blood, obtained in a trial of the OX40 agonist ivuxolimab. Source of these receptors: an adult with an advanced solid tumor such as melanoma, head and neck, liver or kidney cancer. CDR3s include the opening cysteine and the closing phenylalanine or tryptophan. D genes are given only for firm matches. The size of a clone is reported for some rows only, either as once, few or many, or as a class for expanded clones.

>TRBJ2-3|-|-|TRBV27
CASSLSVTTHTDTQYF
TGTGCCAGCAGTTTATCCGTGACTACCCACACAGATACGCAGTATTTT
>TRBJ2-7|-|-|TRBV14
CASSQDWYEQYF
TGTGCCAGCAGCCAAGATTGGTACGAGCAGTACTTC
>TRBJ2-2|-|TRBD1|TRBV29-1
CSVEARDRANTGELFF
TGCAGCGTTGAAGCGCGTGACAGGGCGAACACCGGGGAGCTGTTTTTT
>TRBJ1-1|-|-|TRBV7-3
CASSLLRDFGEAFF
TGTGCCAGCAGCTTACTTCGAGACTTCGGGGAAGCTTTCTTT
>TRBJ2-3|-|TRBD1|TRBV7-8
CASSVSGTVGTDTQYF
TGTGCCAGCAGCGTTTCCGGGACAGTCGGCACAGATACGCAGTATTTT
>TRBJ2-1|-|TRBD2|TRBV9
CASSPSGGEQFF
TGTGCCAGCAGCCCCAGCGGGGGTGAGCAGTTCTTC
>TRBJ2-1|-|-|TRBV13
CASNTPPGTSSYNEQFF
TGTGCCAGCAACACCCCCCCGGGTACTAGCTCCTACAATGAGCAGTTCTTC
>TRBJ1-2|once|-|TRBV4-3
CASSPSQVRESYTF
TGCGCCAGCAGCCCCTCCCAGGTGAGGGAGAGCTACACCTTC
>TRBJ2-7|-|-|TRBV29-1
CSVEDREYEQYF
TGCAGCGTTGAGGACAGAGAGTACGAGCAGTACTTC
>TRBJ2-6|-|-|TRBV5-1
CASSYSSGANVLTF
TGCGCCAGCAGCTACAGCTCTGGGGCCAACGTCCTGACTTTC
>TRBJ2-1|-|-|TRBV4-2
CASSPDVPSYNEQFF
TGTGCCAGCAGCCCCGACGTACCCTCCTACAATGAGCAGTTCTTC
>TRBJ2-7|-|-|TRBV12-5
CASGLPSYEQYF
TGTGCTAGTGGTTTGCCTTCCTACGAGCAGTACTTC
>TRBJ1-2|-|TRBD1|TRBV6-9
CASSYFDRGGDGYTF
TGTGCCAGCAGTTACTTCGACAGGGGCGGAGATGGCTACACCTTC
>TRBJ2-3|-|-|TRBV11-2
CASSPLSPTDTQYF
TGTGCCAGCAGCCCGCTTAGTCCCACAGATACGCAGTATTTT
>TRBJ2-1|-|TRBD2|TRBV4-2
CASSQSPSGAQAQNEQFF
TGTGCCAGCAGCCAATCGCCTAGCGGGGCCCAGGCCCAAAATGAGCAGTTCTTC
>TRBJ1-3|-|-|TRBV2
CASSAQSSGNTIYF
TGTGCCAGCAGTGCCCAGAGCTCTGGAAACACCATATATTTT
>TRBJ2-7|-|-|TRBV15
CATSRDRKGGFEQYF
TGTGCCACCAGCAGAGACCGGAAAGGGGGATTCGAGCAGTACTTC
>TRBJ2-3|-|-|TRBV7-6
CASSLEPPTSHIFTDTQYF
TGTGCCAGCAGCTTAGAACCCCCCACGAGTCACATCTTCACAGATACGCAGTATTTT
>TRBJ2-7|-|TRBD2|TRBV6-1
CASSEGVGGAYEQYF
TGTGCCAGCAGTGAAGGGGTCGGGGGGGCCTACGAGCAGTACTTC
>TRBJ1-5|-|-|TRBV27
CASSFPGQPQHF
TGTGCCAGCAGTTTCCCCGGACAGCCCCAGCATTTT
>TRBJ2-1|-|-|TRBV9
CASSVEVTGSYNEQFF
TGTGCCAGCAGCGTAGAGGTGACGGGTTCCTACAATGAGCAGTTCTTC
>TRBJ2-7|-|-|TRBV4-3
CASSQDSRGTYEQYF
TGCGCCAGCAGCCAAGACAGTAGGGGTACCTACGAGCAGTACTTC
>TRBJ2-7|-|-|TRBV7-8
CASSLSSFPPTEQYF
TGTGCCAGCAGCCTCAGCAGTTTCCCACCCACCGAGCAGTACTTC
>TRBJ1-1|-|-|TRBV6-5
CASTEAFF
TGTGCCAGCACTGAAGCTTTCTTT
>TRBJ2-5|-|-|TRBV29-1
CSVSGTLETQYF
TGCAGCGTCTCAGGGACGTTGGAGACCCAGTACTTC
>TRBJ1-6|once|-|TRBV4-3
CASSPDSWNSPLHF
TGCGCCAGCAGCCCGGACAGCTGGAATTCACCCCTCCACTTT
>TRBJ1-1|-|-|TRBV19
CASRQMNTEAFF
TGTGCCAGTAGACAGATGAACACTGAAGCTTTCTTT
>TRBJ1-2|-|-|TRBV6-1
CASKEAYGYTF
TGTGCTAGCAAGGAAGCCTATGGCTACACCTTC
>TRBJ1-6|once|-|TRBV7-2
CASSLPDDYNSPLHF
TGTGCCAGCAGCTTACCGGACGACTATAATTCACCCCTCCACTTT
>TRBJ2-7|-|TRBD2|TRBV9
CASSQSGGFYEQYF
TGTGCCAGCAGCCAGAGCGGGGGGTTCTACGAGCAGTACTTC